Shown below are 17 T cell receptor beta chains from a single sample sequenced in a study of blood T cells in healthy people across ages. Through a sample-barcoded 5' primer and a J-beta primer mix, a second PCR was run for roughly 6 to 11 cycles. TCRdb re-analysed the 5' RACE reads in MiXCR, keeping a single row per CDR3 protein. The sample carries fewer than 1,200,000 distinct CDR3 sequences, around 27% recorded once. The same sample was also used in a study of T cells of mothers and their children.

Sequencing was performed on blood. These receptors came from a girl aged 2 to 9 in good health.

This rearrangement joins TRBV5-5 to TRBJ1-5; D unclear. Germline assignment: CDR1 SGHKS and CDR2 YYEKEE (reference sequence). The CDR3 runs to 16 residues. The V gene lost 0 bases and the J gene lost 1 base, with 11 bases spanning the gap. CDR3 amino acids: CASSLDPGPSNQPQHF. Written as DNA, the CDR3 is TGTGCCAGCAGCTTGGATCCAGGACCGAGCAATCAGCCCCAGCATTTT.

CDR3 nucleotide sequence: TGTGCCAGCAGTCCCCGGTGGACTACCTCCAAGGAGACCCAGTACTTC. Encoded protein: CASSPRWTTSKETQYF. The V gene is TRBV12-3 or TRBV12-4, the J gene TRBJ2-5; possible D gene TRBD2, 6 bases. The ends were cut back, 5 bases at V and 5 bases at J, with 21 bases in the middle. This CDR3 contains 16 residues.

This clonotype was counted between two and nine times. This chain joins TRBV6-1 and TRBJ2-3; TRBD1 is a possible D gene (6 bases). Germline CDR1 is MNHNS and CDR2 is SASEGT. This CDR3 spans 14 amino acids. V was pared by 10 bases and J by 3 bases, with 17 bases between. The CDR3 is CATIPGQKTDTQYF. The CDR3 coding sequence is TGTGCCACCATTCCGGGACAAAAAACAGATACGCAGTATTTT.

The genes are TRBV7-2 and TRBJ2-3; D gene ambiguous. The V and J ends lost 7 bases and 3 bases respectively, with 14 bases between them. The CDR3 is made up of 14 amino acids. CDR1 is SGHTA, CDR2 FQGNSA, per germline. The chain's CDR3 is CASTLVYYTDTQYF. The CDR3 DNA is TGTGCCAGCACCCTCGTGTACTATACAGATACGCAGTATTTT.

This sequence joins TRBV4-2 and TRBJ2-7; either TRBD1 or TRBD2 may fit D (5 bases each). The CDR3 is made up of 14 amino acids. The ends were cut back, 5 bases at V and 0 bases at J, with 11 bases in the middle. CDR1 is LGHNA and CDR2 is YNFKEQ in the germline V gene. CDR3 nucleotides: TGTGCCAGCAGCGATGGGACGCTCTCCTACGAGCAGTACTTC. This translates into CASSDGTLSYEQYF.

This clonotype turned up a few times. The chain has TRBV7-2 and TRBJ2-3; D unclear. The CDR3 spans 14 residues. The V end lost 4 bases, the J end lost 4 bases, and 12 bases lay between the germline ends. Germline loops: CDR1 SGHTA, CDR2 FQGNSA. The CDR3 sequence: CASSYSRAADTQYF. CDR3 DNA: TGTGCCAGCAGCTACTCAAGGGCTGCAGATACGCAGTATTTT.

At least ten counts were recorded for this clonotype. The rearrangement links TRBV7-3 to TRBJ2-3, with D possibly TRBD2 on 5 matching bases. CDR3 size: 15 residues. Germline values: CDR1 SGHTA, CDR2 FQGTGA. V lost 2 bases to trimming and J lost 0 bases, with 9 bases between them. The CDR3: CASSLAGSSTDTQYF. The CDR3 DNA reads TGTGCCAGCAGCTTAGCGGGTTCTAGCACAGATACGCAGTATTTT.

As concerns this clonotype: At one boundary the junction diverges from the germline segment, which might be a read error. The CDR3 region is CVSSPTSPNTGELFF. CDR3 bases: TGTGTCAGCAGCCCGACTAGCCCGAACACCGGGGAGCTGTTTTTT. The J gene is TRBJ2-2, the V gene TRBV6-2 or TRBV6-3; the match to TRBD2 covers 7 bases. Germline values: CDR1 MNHEY, CDR2 SVGEGT. CDR3 length: 15 residues.

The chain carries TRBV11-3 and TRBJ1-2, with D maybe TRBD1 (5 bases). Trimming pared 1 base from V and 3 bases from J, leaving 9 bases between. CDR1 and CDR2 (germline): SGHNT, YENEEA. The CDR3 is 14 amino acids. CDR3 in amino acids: CASSLGGEYYGYTF. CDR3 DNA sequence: TGTGCCAGCAGCTTAGGAGGGGAATACTATGGCTACACCTTC.

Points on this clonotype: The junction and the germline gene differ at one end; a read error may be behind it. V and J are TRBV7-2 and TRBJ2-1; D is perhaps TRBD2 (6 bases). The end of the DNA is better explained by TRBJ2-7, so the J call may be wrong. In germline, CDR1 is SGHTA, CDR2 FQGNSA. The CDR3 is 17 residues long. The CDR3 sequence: CAGSGPGLLTSSYEQYF. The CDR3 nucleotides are TGTGCCGGCAGCGGTCCGGGACTGCTGACGTCGTCCTACGAGCAGTACTTC.

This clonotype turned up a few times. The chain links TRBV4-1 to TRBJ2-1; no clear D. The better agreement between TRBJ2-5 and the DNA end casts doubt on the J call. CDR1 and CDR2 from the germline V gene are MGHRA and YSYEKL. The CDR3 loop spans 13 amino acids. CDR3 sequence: CASSTQLPETQYF. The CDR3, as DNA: TGCGCCAGCAGCACACAACTTCCAGAGACCCAGTACTTC.

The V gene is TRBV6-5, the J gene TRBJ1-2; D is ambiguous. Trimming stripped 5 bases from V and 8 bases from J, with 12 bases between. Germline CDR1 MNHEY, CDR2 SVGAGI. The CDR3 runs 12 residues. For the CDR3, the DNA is TGTGCCAGCAGTCAAACGTCCCGAGGCTACACCTTC. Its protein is CASSQTSRGYTF.

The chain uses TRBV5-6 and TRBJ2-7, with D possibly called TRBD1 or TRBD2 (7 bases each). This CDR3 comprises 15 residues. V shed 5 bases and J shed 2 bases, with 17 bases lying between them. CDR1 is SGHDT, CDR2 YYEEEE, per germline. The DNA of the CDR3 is TGTGCCAGCAGAGAATGGGGGGGACAGCCCTACGAGCAGTACTTC. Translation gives CASREWGGQPYEQYF. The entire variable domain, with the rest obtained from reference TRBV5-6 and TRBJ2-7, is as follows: DAGVTQSPTHLIKTRGQQVTLRCSPKSGHDTVSWYQQALGQGPQFIFQYYEEEERQRGNFPDRFSGHQFPNYSSELNVNALLLGDSALYLCASREWGGQPYEQYFGPGTRLTVT.

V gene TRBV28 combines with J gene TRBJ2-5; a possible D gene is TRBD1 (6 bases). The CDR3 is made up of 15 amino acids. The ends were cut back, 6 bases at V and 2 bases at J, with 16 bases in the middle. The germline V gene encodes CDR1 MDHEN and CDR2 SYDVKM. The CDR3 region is CASRQWTAIQETQYF. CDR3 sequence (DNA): TGTGCCAGCAGACAATGGACAGCCATACAAGAGACCCAGTACTTC.

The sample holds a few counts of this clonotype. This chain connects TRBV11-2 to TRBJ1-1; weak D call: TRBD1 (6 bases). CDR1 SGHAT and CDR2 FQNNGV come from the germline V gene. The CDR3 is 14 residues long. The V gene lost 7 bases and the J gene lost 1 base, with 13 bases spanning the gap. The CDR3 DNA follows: TGTGCCAGCACATCACAGGGAGCGAACACTGAAGCTTTCTTT. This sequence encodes CASTSQGANTEAFF.

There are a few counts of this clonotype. The CDR3 sequence is CASSLGEAGTTYEQYF. In nucleotides, the CDR3 is TGTGCCAGCAGCTTAGGGGAGGCAGGGACAACCTACGAGCAGTACTTC. The chain couples TRBV7-2 to TRBJ2-7, with D tentatively TRBD1 or TRBD2 (6 bases each). The CDR3 runs 16 residues. V was shortened by 1 base and J by 2 bases, with 15 bases between the two germline ends. Germline V gives CDR1 SGHTA, CDR2 FQGNSA.

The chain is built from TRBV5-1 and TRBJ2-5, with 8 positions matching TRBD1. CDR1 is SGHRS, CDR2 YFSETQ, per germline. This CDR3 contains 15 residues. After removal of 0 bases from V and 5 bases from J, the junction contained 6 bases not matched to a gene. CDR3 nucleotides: TGCGCCAGCAGCTTGGGACAGGGGCACTCGGAGACCCAGTACTTC. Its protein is CASSLGQGHSETQYF.